This T cell receptor beta chain was sequenced during a study of neurological immune-mediated disorders. 5'RACE employing 10-nucleotide random UMIs yielded the cDNA. TCRdb independently ran MiXCR on the 5' RACE reads; one entry per CDR3 protein. Here the sample spans about 38,000 distinct CDR3 sequences, more than 4.5% being singletons. This clonotype was observed at least ten times. CDR1 and CDR2 (germline): MNHNS, SASEGT. With 2 bases clipped from V and 10 bases from J, the junction kept 6 bases outside the gene matches. The CDR3 extends over 14 amino acids. The specimen sequenced was CD4+ T cells from blood. V is TRBV6-1 and J is TRBJ1-4; 8 bases match TRBD1. The source of this sequence is a young man in good health. CDR3 residues: CASSERSDRGKLFF. The DNA for the CDR3 is TGTGCCAGCAGTGAAAGGTCCGACAGGGGAAAACTGTTTTTT.